Below are 25 T cell receptor beta chains sequenced from a single sample in a study of blood T cells in healthy people across ages (dated by TCRdb to between 2014 and 2016). Receptor libraries were prepared by 5' RACE. This sample was sequenced with an Illumina HiSeq 2500. A second roughly 6 to 11 cycle PCR used a sample-barcoded 5' primer and a J-beta primer mix. TCRdb reanalyzed the raw reads on its own, using fastp at Q25 for trimming and MiXCR for clone calling, and kept in-frame beta chains. Each CDR3 protein gets just one entry, which takes the most common genes and DNA from the rows behind it. For this sample the table gives about 1,000,000 distinct CDR3 sequences, of which more than 40% were detected only once. Together, the top ten hold approximately 17% of the sample. The sample taken for sequencing was blood. The source of these receptors is a woman aged 60-75 years in good health.

This clonotype was seen a handful of times. The chain joins TRBV20-1 to TRBJ2-7; D is unclear. Germline-derived CDR1 and CDR2 are DFQATT and SNEGSKA (reference sequence). The CDR3 extends over 14 amino acids. Trimming stripped 1 base from V and 2 bases from J, with 12 bases between. In DNA, the CDR3 is TGCAGTGCTAGAGTGGCAGGCCTTACCTACGAGCAGTACTTC. Amino acid sequence: CSARVAGLTYEQYF.

This clonotype was picked up a small number of times. V gene TRBV5-4 combines with J gene TRBJ2-1; TRBD2 aligns across 8 bases. This CDR3 spans 16 amino acids. CDR1 SGHNT and CDR2 YYREEE come from the germline V gene (reference sequence). V dropped 1 base and J dropped 0; count of bases not matched to a gene: 3. CDR3 in amino acids: CASSLLAGFSYNEQFF. CDR3 sequence (DNA): TGTGCCAGCAGCTTGTTAGCGGGATTCTCCTACAATGAGCAGTTCTTC.

The chain is built from TRBV6-6 and TRBJ2-3; D may be TRBD1 (7 bases). The V and J ends lost 7 bases and 3 bases respectively, with 17 bases between them. Germline CDR1 reads MNHNY; CDR2 reads SVGAGI (reference sequence). The CDR3 contains 15 residues. This chain's CDR3 is CASNDRVAGTDTQYF. The CDR3 DNA follows: TGTGCCAGCAACGACAGGGTTGCGGGGACAGATACGCAGTATTTT.

A single count supports this clonotype. The V and J genes are TRBV28 and TRBJ2-5; D gene uncertain. This CDR3 has 12 residues. V lost 2 bases to trimming and J lost 7 bases, with 8 bases between them. Germline loops: CDR1 MDHEN, CDR2 SYDVKM. The DNA of the CDR3 is TGTGCCAGCAGTTTAAGGGATGGGACCCAGTACTTC. This gives the protein CASSLRDGTQYF.

V and J are TRBV4-2 and TRBJ2-7, with 11 bases identical to TRBD2. The V gene's germline CDR1 is LGHNA and CDR2 YNFKEQ. The CDR3 loop spans 17 amino acids. The ends lost 2 bases at V and 5 bases at J; junction bases unmatched: 11. CDR3 nucleotides: TGTGCCAGCAGCCAAACCTGGACTAGCGGGCTTCCCCACGAGCAGTACTTC. Protein: CASSQTWTSGLPHEQYF.

This clonotype was seen more than once but under ten times. V is TRBV5-1 and J is TRBJ2-7; possible D gene TRBD1, 6 bases. CDR3 size: 13 residues. The germline V gene has CDR1 SGHRS and CDR2 YFSETQ. V was cut by 0 bases and J by 6 bases, with 10 bases left in between. Here the CDR3 reads CASSLVTGFEQYF. The CDR3 coding sequence is TGCGCCAGCAGCTTGGTAACAGGGTTCGAGCAGTACTTC.

This clonotype was detected a few times. The chain is built from TRBV27 and TRBJ2-7, with a possible D match to TRBD2 (5 bases). This CDR3 is built from 14 residues. The ends were cut back, 7 bases at V and 3 bases at J, with 16 bases in the middle. CDR1 and CDR2 from the germline V gene are MNHEY and SMNVEV (reference sequence). The CDR3 sequence is CASKREGFLYEQYF. DNA of the CDR3: TGTGCCAGCAAGAGGGAAGGGTTTCTCTACGAGCAGTACTTC.

This clonotype has just a few counts. The chain employs TRBV10-3 and TRBJ1-5, with D uncertain. The CDR3 runs to 13 residues. Germline assignment: CDR1 ENHRY and CDR2 SYGVKD. V lost 1 base to trimming and J lost 5 bases, with 6 bases between them. The CDR3 coding sequence is TGTGCCATCAGTGAGTATATGGATCAGCCCCAGCATTTT. Translating it yields CAISEYMDQPQHF.

There are a few counts of this clonotype. The junction and the germline gene differ at one end; a read error may be behind it. The V call is TRBV6-6, the J call TRBJ2-5, with TRBD1 matching 8 bases. This CDR3 is built from 14 residues. Germline V gene lookup returns CDR1 MNHNY and CDR2 SVGAGI (reference sequence). The CDR3 reads CVSRSRTGQETQYF. In nucleotides, the CDR3 is TGTGTCAGCAGGAGCAGGACAGGGCAAGAGACCCAGTACTTC.

This clonotype was detected only a few times. The chain is built from TRBV20-1 and TRBJ2-3, with no clear D. The CDR3 has 9 residues. CDR1 and CDR2 from the germline V gene are DFQATT and SNEGSKA (reference sequence). Trimming left V 5 bases short and J 8 bases short, with 5 bases between. The CDR3 reads CSAAGTQYF. In DNA form, the CDR3 reads TGCAGTGCTGCCGGTACGCAGTATTTT.

This clonotype was picked up one time. The chain links TRBV11-2 to TRBJ1-4; no clear D gene. This CDR3 has 13 residues. The V end was cut by 5 bases, the J end by 2 bases, with 6 bases between. Per the germline V gene, CDR1 is SGHAT and CDR2 is FQNNGV. The CDR3 nucleotides are TGTGCCAGCAGCCGTTTGACTAATGAAAAACTGTTTTTT. Translation gives CASSRLTNEKLFF.

This clonotype was counted a few times. The chain recombines TRBV28 with TRBJ2-1; TRBD2 matches at 9 bases. V was clipped by 6 bases and J by 9 bases; unmatched bases: 9. This CDR3 is 14 amino acids long. Germline CDR1 and CDR2: MDHEN and SYDVKM. In nucleotides, the CDR3 is TGTGCCAGCAGGGCCTTAGCGGGAGTGGTTGAGCAGTTCTTC. Amino acids: CASRALAGVVEQFF.

This clonotype was seen a single time. A junction boundary mismatches the germline segment, possibly from a read error. CDR3 DNA: TGCAGTGCCCCCCGGGGCGGGAGCTCCTATAAGTCACCCCTCCACTTT. This sequence encodes CSAPRGGSSYKSPLHF. The chain carries TRBV20-1 and TRBJ1-6, with a tentative D call TRBD1 (5 bases). The CDR3 has 16 residues. Germline CDR1 DFQATT, CDR2 SNEGSKA (reference sequence).

A few counts support this clonotype. This chain links TRBV29-1 with TRBJ2-1; TRBD1 agrees at 7 bases. The CDR3 runs 14 residues. After removal of 3 bases from V and 3 bases from J, the junction contained 5 bases not matched to a gene. Germline V gene sequence: CDR1 SQVTM, CDR2 ANQGSEA. Here the CDR3 reads CSVDVQGVYNEQFF. For the CDR3, the DNA is TGCAGCGTTGATGTTCAGGGGGTCTACAATGAGCAGTTCTTC.

The V and J genes are TRBV20-1 and TRBJ1-1; D possibly corresponds to TRBD1 (5 bases). This CDR3 region has 15 residues. Between the trimmed V and J ends, which lost 6 bases and 0 bases, there was a span of 17 bases. The V gene's germline CDR1 is DFQATT and CDR2 SNEGSKA (reference sequence). CDR3 protein: CSALGPGTVNTEAFF. The CDR3, as DNA: TGCAGTGCCTTAGGGCCCGGGACGGTGAACACTGAAGCTTTCTTT.

This clonotype appeared a few times. The chain recombines TRBV27 with TRBJ2-7; no clear D. The V gene lost 0 bases and the J gene lost 0 bases, with 6 bases spanning the gap. The CDR3 length is 14 residues. Germline V gives CDR1 MNHEY, CDR2 SMNVEV (reference sequence). CDR3 amino acids: CASSLSATSYEQYF. Written as DNA, the CDR3 is TGTGCCAGCAGTTTATCTGCCACCTCCTACGAGCAGTACTTC.

This clonotype was counted between two and nine times. The chain carries TRBV20-1 and TRBJ2-7, with D perhaps matching TRBD1 (5 bases). This CDR3 is 12 amino acids long. Germline-derived CDR1 and CDR2 are DFQATT and SNEGSKA (reference sequence). The ends were cut back, 1 base at V and 7 bases at J, with 11 bases in the middle. The CDR3 protein is CSARAAGHEQYF. CDR3 sequence (DNA): TGCAGTGCTAGAGCGGCAGGGCATGAGCAGTACTTC.

This chain uses TRBV7-9 with TRBJ1-5, with D uncertain. V lost 3 bases and J 0 bases, leaving 6 bases between the germline ends. CDR3 size: 14 residues. The germline V gene has CDR1 SEHNR and CDR2 FQNEAQ (reference sequence). This chain's CDR3 is CASSFGPSNQPQHF. CDR3 nucleotide sequence: TGTGCCAGCAGCTTCGGGCCTAGCAATCAGCCCCAGCATTTT.

This chain uses TRBV20-1 with TRBJ2-5, with 7 positions matching TRBD1. Trimming removed 4 bases from V and 4 bases from J; junction bases left unmatched: 3. The germline V gene has CDR1 DFQATT and CDR2 SNEGSKA (reference sequence). The CDR3 length is 12 residues. The CDR3 loop is CSAKGARETQYF. As DNA, the CDR3 is TGCAGTGCTAAGGGGGCTCGAGAGACCCAGTACTTC.

The chain has TRBV2 and TRBJ2-7; D possibly uses TRBD1 or TRBD2 (6 bases each). V lost 7 bases and J lost 3, with 19 bases in between. Germline loops: CDR1 SNHLY, CDR2 FYNNEI. CDR3 length: 15 residues. CDR3 region: CASIPEGEVNYEQYF. The DNA for the CDR3 is TGTGCCAGCATTCCGGAGGGGGAGGTGAACTACGAGCAGTACTTC.

The gene calls are TRBV20-1 and TRBJ2-1; D is unresolved. Germline V CDR1 and CDR2: DFQATT, SNEGSKA (reference sequence). The CDR3 runs 13 residues. Trimming took off 7 bases at V and 1 base at J, with 11 bases between the two ends. The CDR3 is CSVDQKSYNEQFF. Written as DNA, the CDR3 is TGCAGTGTCGATCAAAAATCCTACAATGAGCAGTTCTTC.

V is TRBV3-1 and J is TRBJ1-2; the D gene is possibly TRBD1 (6 bases). The V gene lost 4 bases and the J gene lost 8 bases, with 14 bases spanning the gap. The germline V gene has CDR1 LGHDT and CDR2 YNNKEL (reference sequence). The length of the CDR3 is 13 residues. CDR3 bases: TGTGCCAGCAGCCGCCCAGGACAGAGCGGCTACACCTTC. Protein: CASSRPGQSGYTF. The full variable domain, completed using reference TRBV3-1 and TRBJ1-2, is DTAVSQTPKYLVTQMGNDKSIKCEQNLGHDTMYWYKQDSKKFLKIMFSYNNKELIINETVPNRFSPKSPDKAHLNLHINSLELGDSAVYFCASSRPGQSGYTFGSGTRLTVV.

J is TRBJ2-1 and V is TRBV5-1; 8 bases fit TRBD2. The V segment lost 2 bases and the J segment 2 bases; nucleotides outside the gene matches: 3. In germline, CDR1 is SGHRS, CDR2 YFSETQ. This CDR3 has 15 residues. As DNA, the CDR3 is TGCGCCAGCAGCTTTAGCGGGACCGCCTACAATGAGCAGTTCTTC. Translating gives CASSFSGTAYNEQFF.

The rearrangement links TRBV20-1 to TRBJ2-1, with D possibly matching TRBD1 (5 bases). With 1 base removed from V and 0 bases from J, the gap between germline ends came to 13 bases. The length of the CDR3 is 16 residues. Germline V CDR1 and CDR2: DFQATT, SNEGSKA (reference sequence). The chain's CDR3 is CSARGGRASSYNEQFF. CDR3 nucleotides: TGCAGTGCTAGAGGGGGCAGGGCCAGCTCCTACAATGAGCAGTTCTTC.

The V and J genes are TRBV30 and TRBJ2-3, with D unresolved. The length of the CDR3 is 14 residues. The germline gives CDR1 GTSNPN, CDR2 SVGIG (reference sequence). Trimming removed 2 bases at V and 1 base at J, with 10 bases between. The CDR3 spells CAWSQKTGTDTQYF. Written as DNA, the CDR3 is TGTGCCTGGAGTCAAAAAACGGGCACAGATACGCAGTATTTT.